The next 10 T cell receptor beta chains were all read from a single sample in a study of blood T cell repertoires in COVID-19. Generated by immunoSEQ multiplex PCR, the TCRdb table keeps only in-frame clones and is missing some. The repertoire includes about 300,000 clones, roughly nine tenths of them detected once, and approximately 1.5% sits in the top ten. The sequenced sample was PBMCs or T cells enriched from blood (not recorded which). The source is a middle-aged woman who had recovered from COVID-19.

The chain joins TRBV7-2 to TRBJ2-7; D is unresolved. This CDR3 contains 14 residues. Germline V gene data show CDR1 as SGHTA and CDR2 as FQGNSA. V lost 1 base, J lost 3 bases, and 10 bases lay in between. Here the CDR3 reads CASSLGPGLYEQYF. CDR3 bases: TGTGCCAGCAGCTTAGGTCCGGGTCTCTACGAGCAGTACTTC.

This clone was detected a few times. The J gene is TRBJ2-7, the V gene TRBV30, with TRBD2 matching 8 bases. The CDR3 length is 13 residues. CDR1 is GTSNPN, CDR2 SVGIG, per germline (reference sequence). Trimming removed 4 bases from V and 3 bases from J; junction bases left unmatched: 5. CDR3 nucleotide sequence: TGTGCCTGGACACCCGGGACTAGCTACGAGCAGTACTTC. Translating gives CAWTPGTSYEQYF. Variable domain in full (rest from reference TRBV30 and TRBJ2-7): SQTIHQWPATLVQPVGSPLSLECTVEGTSNPNLYWYRQAAGRGLQLLFYSVGIGQISSEVPQNLSASRPQDRQFILSSKKLLLSDSGFYLCAWTPGTSYEQYFGPGTRLTVT.

The chain employs TRBV15 and TRBJ1-1; the D is unclear. Germline values: CDR1 LNHNV, CDR2 YYDKDF (reference sequence). The CDR3 consists of 15 residues. V was clipped by 1 base and J by 4 bases, with 13 bases between them. The CDR3 sequence: CATSRVGGSVTEAFF. In DNA, the CDR3 is TGTGCCACCAGCAGAGTGGGCGGGTCTGTCACTGAAGCTTTCTTT. The full variable domain, rest sourced from reference TRBV15 and TRBJ1-1, is DAMVIQNPRYQVTQFGKPVTLSCSQTLNHNVMYWYQQKSSQAPKLLFHYYDKDFNNEADTPDNFQSRRPNTSFCFLDIRSPGLGDTAMYLCATSRVGGSVTEAFFGQGTRLTVV.

The gene calls are TRBV5-1 and TRBJ1-1; 7 bases align to TRBD1. This CDR3 spans 15 amino acids. CDR1 is SGHRS and CDR2 is YFSETQ in the germline V gene. Trimming took 4 bases from V and 11 from J; bases not matched to a gene: 17. The CDR3 region has the DNA TGCGCCAGCAGCGATCGACAGGGTCAACAAGGCGAGGCTTTCTTT. Encoded protein: CASSDRQGQQGEAFF.

In its sample, this clone was seen once. The chain employs TRBV19 and TRBJ2-2; 9 bases align to TRBD1. Per the germline V gene, CDR1 is LNHDA and CDR2 is SQIVND (reference sequence). The CDR3 extends over 15 amino acids. Germline trimming cut 4 bases from V and 3 bases from J; bases unmatched to any gene: 3. The CDR3: CASSTQGADTGELFF. CDR3 sequence (DNA): TGTGCCAGTAGTACACAGGGGGCGGACACCGGGGAGCTGTTTTTT.

The CDR3 sequence is CASSQDRGTVNTEAFF. The CDR3 DNA is TGTGCCAGCAGCCAAGATAGGGGGACAGTGAACACTGAAGCTTTCTTT. The chain combines TRBV14 with TRBJ1-1; the match to TRBD1 covers 7 bases. The CDR3 has 16 amino acids. Germline CDR1 reads SGHDN; CDR2 reads FVKESK. V lost 0 bases and J lost 0; bases outside the gene matches: 4. The complete variable domain, with remaining parts taken from reference TRBV14 and TRBJ1-1, reads EAGVTQFPSHSVIEKGQTVTLRCDPISGHDNLYWYRRVMGKEIKFLLHFVKESKQDESGMPNNRFLAERTGGTYSTLKVQPAELEDSGVYFCASSQDRGTVNTEAFFGQGTRLTVV.

V gene TRBV19 combines with J gene TRBJ1-4, with a weak D call TRBD1 (5 bases). There are 16 residues in the CDR3. The germline V gene encodes CDR1 LNHDA and CDR2 SQIVND (reference sequence). Between the trimmed V and J ends, which lost 3 bases and 0 bases, there was a span of 11 bases. In nucleotides, the CDR3 is TGTGCCAGTAGTATGGGGGGATTGGCAACTAATGAAAAACTGTTTTTT. This gives the protein CASSMGGLATNEKLFF.

The chain carries TRBV3-1 (or the pseudogene TRBV3-2) and TRBJ2-2; 8 bases map to TRBD2. The length of the CDR3 is 15 residues. Germline V lookup: CDR1 LGHDT, CDR2 YNNKEL (reference sequence). V lost 1 base to trimming and J lost 6 bases; unmatched junction nucleotides: 4. Written as DNA, the CDR3 is TGTGCCAGCAGCCAAGCGGGAGGGTATGCCGGGGAGCTGTTTTTT. Amino acid sequence: CASSQAGGYAGELFF.

Of note for this clone: Different DNA sequences within this sample yield the same CDR3. The V and J genes are TRBV18 and TRBJ1-5, with 10 bases lining up with TRBD1. The germline V gene encodes CDR1 KGHSH and CDR2 LQKENI. The ends lost 3 bases at V and 4 bases at J; junction bases unmatched: 3. The CDR3 runs 15 residues. CDR3 sequence (DNA): TGTGCCAGCTCACCCTTGGACAGGGGGAATCAGCCCCAGCATTTT. Its translation: CASSPLDRGNQPQHF.

This chain uses TRBV5-1 with TRBJ1-2; tentatively, D is TRBD1 (5 bases). CDR1 SGHRS and CDR2 YFSETQ come from the germline V gene. The CDR3 has 16 amino acids. The V end was cut by 3 bases, the J end by 6 bases, with 21 bases between. This chain's CDR3 is CASSSPGVGGVDGYTF. The CDR3 DNA reads TGCGCCAGCAGCTCGCCGGGGGTTGGGGGTGTGGATGGCTACACCTTC.